This TCR beta chain was documented in a study of blood T cell repertoires in COVID-19 (TCRdb year 2020). As for the study more broadly: Samples covering the acute and convalescent phases of COVID-19 were provided by collaborators in the United States, Italy and Spain. The material from the prospective study consisted of cDNA or gDNA derived from T cells, B-cell-depleted T cells, or PBMCs. The dataset comprised deeply sampled blood TCRbeta repertoires from subjects exposed to, actively infected with, or recovered from COVID-19. The repertoires were released in a freely available public database meant as a resource for research on the immune response to SARS-CoV-2. Samples were obtained from the ongoing ImmuneRACE study (first 160 participants) and from 1,254 subjects provided by 6 global collaborators. The sample metadata nearly always contained a de-identified subject ID, COVID-19 status, age in years and sex. Where HLA class I and class II types were available, the types were taken from metadata supplied by the sample provider, not from assay-based typing.

Broader findings and caveats from the paper: Clinical and demographic metadata were provided uncurated, with the amount varying by source and participant.

Notes on this clone: Its antigen is currently not known. Qualities for individual bases were not recorded, and no much larger clone is one base off.

CDR1 is given as SGHTA and CDR2 as FQGNSA, both from the germline V gene. The CDR3, cysteine through phenylalanine, is 18 amino acids long. Only the CDR3 part of the read is kept: 54 bases, read in frame from the first base. V ends up 4 bases short and J 0 bases short, with an unmatched junction base count of 11. The immunoSEQ Assay, a bias-controlled multiplex PCR, was used to amplify TCRbeta CDR3 regions from genomic DNA. The original methods were these. The number of nucleated cells in each sample was estimated from the amplification of reference gene primers within the assay. Sequence reads were collapsed and filtered to measure the absolute abundance of every unique TCRbeta CDR3 rearrangement. For each sample, productive Simpson clonality was calculated as the square root of Simpson's diversity index across productive rearrangements. The table was pulled from immuneACCESS by TCRdb, which kept in-frame rearrangements only. Such tables lose some clones; where checked, under half of the loss comes from unresolved V genes, and the rest has no known cause. V and J calls and clone size are those listed in that table; D and trimming were worked out from the DNA. The sample table records about 88,000 clones; 85% to 95% of these occur just once. Approximately 1.8% of the sample is taken by the ten largest.

Whole blood was collected in K2EDTA tubes by collaborating institutions according to the institutions' own protocols. Collaborator samples were shipped for TCRbeta analysis as frozen whole blood, isolated PBMCs, or DNA extracted from either sample type. This receptor was taken from a man in his 60s with acute or convalescent COVID-19. The chain is assembled from TRBV7-2 and TRBJ2-3, and TRBD2 aligns with 9 junction nucleotides. Sequenced input: peripheral blood. CDR3 region: CASSSPYIAGESTDTQYF. The sequenced DNA: TGTGCCAGCAGCTCCCCGTACATAGCGGGAGAAAGCACAGATACGCAGTATTTT.